Included here is one T cell receptor (beta chain) sequence, with context. Trimming removed 3 bases from V and 5 bases from J, with 15 bases in between. The germline gives CDR1 LNHDA, CDR2 SQIVND (reference sequence). The CDR3 totals 15 residues. This sample was included in a study of T cell changes during pregnancy in multiple sclerosis. Libraries were prepared by immunoSEQ multiplex PCR; TCRdb keeps only in-frame clonotypes and omits some of them. The sample includes roughly 89,000 clones, 90% to 95% of them seen just once. This chain joins TRBV19 and TRBJ2-3, with D tentatively TRBD1 (7 bases). The sequence was obtained from a female donor with multiple sclerosis, enrolled in a pregnancy study. The input for sequencing was peripheral blood, taken in the third trimester of pregnancy. CDR3 sequence (DNA): TGTGCCAGTAGTATCGGGGGACAGCCCGGAGATACGCAGTATTTT. It codes for CASSIGGQPGDTQYF. The full variable domain, completed using reference TRBV19 and TRBJ2-3, is DGGITQSPKYLFRKEGQNVTLSCEQNLNHDAMYWYRQDPGQGLRLIYYSQIVNDFQKGDIAEGYSVSREKKESFPLTVTSAQKNPTAFYLCASSIGGQPGDTQYFGPGTRLTVL.